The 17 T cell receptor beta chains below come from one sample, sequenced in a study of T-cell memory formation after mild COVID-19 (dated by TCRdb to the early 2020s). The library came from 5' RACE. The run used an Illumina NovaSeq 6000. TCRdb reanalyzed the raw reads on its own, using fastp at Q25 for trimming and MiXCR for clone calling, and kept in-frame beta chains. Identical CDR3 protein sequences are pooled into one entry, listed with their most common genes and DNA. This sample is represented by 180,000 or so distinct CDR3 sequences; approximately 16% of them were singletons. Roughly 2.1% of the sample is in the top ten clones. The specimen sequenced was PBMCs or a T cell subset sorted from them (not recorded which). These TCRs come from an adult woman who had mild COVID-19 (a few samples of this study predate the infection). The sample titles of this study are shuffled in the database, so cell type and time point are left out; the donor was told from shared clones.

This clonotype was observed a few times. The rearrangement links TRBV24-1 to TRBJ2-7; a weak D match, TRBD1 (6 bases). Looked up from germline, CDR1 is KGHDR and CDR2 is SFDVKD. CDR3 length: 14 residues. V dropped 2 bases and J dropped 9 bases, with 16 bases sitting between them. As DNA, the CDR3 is TGTGCCACCAGTGATTCCCTTTGGGCAGGGGTGCAGTACTTC. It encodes CATSDSLWAGVQYF.

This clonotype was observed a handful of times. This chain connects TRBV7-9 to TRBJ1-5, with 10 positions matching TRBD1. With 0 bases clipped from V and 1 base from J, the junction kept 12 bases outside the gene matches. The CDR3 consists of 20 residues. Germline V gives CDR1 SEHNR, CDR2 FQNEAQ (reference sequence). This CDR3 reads CASSLAIPGQGPSSNQPQHF. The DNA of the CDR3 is TGTGCCAGCAGCTTAGCGATACCGGGACAGGGGCCTTCAAGCAATCAGCCCCAGCATTTT.

The chain's CDR3 is CASSVGHRDQDHEQFF. The CDR3 DNA reads TGTGCCAGCAGCGTAGGCCACCGGGACCAAGACCATGAGCAGTTCTTC. The J gene is TRBJ2-1, the V gene TRBV9, with D tentatively TRBD1 or TRBD2 (5 bases each). CDR3 length: 16 amino acids. Germline CDR1 is SGDLS and CDR2 is YYNGEE. The V end was cut by 0 bases, the J end by 8 bases, with 18 bases between.

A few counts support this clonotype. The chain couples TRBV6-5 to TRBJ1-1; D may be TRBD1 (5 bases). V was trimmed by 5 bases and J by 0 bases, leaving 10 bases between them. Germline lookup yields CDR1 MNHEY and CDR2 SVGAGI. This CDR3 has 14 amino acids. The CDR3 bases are TGTGCCAGCAGTACTACGGGACTGAACACTGAAGCTTTCTTT. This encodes CASSTTGLNTEAFF.

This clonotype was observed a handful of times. CDR3 nucleotide sequence: TGTGCCAGCAGTGCGATTCCTGCTGCTGGCTACACCTTC. Translation gives CASSAIPAAGYTF. The J gene is TRBJ1-2, the V gene TRBV6-1; no clear D gene. Germline V gives CDR1 MNHNS, CDR2 SASEGT. This CDR3 is built from 13 residues. V was trimmed by 4 bases and J by 7 bases, leaving 13 bases between them.

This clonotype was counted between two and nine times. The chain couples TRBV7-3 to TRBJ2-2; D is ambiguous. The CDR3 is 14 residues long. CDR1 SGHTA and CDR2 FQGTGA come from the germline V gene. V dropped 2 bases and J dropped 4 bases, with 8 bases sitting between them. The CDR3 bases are TGTGCCAGCAGCTTACGGATGACCACCGGGGAGCTGTTTTTT. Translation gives CASSLRMTTGELFF.

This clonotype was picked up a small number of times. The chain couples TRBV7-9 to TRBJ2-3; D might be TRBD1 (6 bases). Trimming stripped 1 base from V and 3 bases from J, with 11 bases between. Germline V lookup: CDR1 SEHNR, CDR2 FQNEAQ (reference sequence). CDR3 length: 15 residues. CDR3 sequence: CASSLEQGRTDTQYF. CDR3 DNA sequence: TGTGCCAGCAGCTTAGAGCAGGGGCGGACAGATACGCAGTATTTT.

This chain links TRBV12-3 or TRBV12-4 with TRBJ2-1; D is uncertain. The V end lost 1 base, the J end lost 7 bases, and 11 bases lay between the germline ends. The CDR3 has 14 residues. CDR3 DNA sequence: TGTGCCAGCAGTTTAGACTGGTCGAGGAATGAGCAGTTCTTC. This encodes CASSLDWSRNEQFF.

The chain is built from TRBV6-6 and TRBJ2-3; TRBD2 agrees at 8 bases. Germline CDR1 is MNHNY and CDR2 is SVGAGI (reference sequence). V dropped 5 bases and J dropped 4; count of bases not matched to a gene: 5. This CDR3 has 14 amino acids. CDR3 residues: CASSPSGGSDTQYF. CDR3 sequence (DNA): TGTGCCAGCAGTCCCAGCGGGGGCTCAGATACGCAGTATTTT.

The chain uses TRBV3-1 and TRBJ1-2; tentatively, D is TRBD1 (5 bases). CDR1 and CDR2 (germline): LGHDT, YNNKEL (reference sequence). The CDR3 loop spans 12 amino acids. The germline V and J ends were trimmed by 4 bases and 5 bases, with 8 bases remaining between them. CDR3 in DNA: TGTGCCAGCAGCCCGGACAAGTATGGCTACACCTTC. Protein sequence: CASSPDKYGYTF.

As DNA, the CDR3 is TGTGCCAGCAGTACGAGACACGGGACAGTTGGCTCACCCCTCCACTTT. Its protein product is CASSTRHGTVGSPLHF. J is TRBJ1-6 and V is TRBV6-2 or TRBV6-3; TRBD1 agrees at 7 bases. From germline, CDR1 is MNHEY and CDR2 SVGEGT. Trimming took 5 bases from V and 10 from J; bases not matched to a gene: 14. CDR3 length: 16 amino acids.

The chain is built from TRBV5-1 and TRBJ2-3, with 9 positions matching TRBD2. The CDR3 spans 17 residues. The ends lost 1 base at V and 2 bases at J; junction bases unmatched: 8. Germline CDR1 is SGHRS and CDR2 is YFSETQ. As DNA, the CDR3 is TGCGCCAGCAGCTTGATGGGACTAGCCTACTCCACAGATACGCAGTATTTT. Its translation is CASSLMGLAYSTDTQYF.

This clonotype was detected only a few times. The CDR3 bases are TGTGCCAGCAGTCCGACAGGGGGGGCCTACAATGAGCAGTTCTTC. Translated, it gives CASSPTGGAYNEQFF. This chain joins TRBV12-3 or TRBV12-4 and TRBJ2-1; 9 nucleotides align to TRBD1. The CDR3 sequence is 15 residues long. The trim removed 5 bases at V and 2 bases at J, leaving 4 bases unmatched.

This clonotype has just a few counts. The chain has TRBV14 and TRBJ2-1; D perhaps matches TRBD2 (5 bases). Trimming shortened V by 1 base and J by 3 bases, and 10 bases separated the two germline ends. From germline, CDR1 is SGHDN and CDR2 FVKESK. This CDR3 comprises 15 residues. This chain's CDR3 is CASSQVLRDYNEQFF. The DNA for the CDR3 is TGTGCCAGCAGCCAAGTCCTCCGGGACTACAATGAGCAGTTCTTC.

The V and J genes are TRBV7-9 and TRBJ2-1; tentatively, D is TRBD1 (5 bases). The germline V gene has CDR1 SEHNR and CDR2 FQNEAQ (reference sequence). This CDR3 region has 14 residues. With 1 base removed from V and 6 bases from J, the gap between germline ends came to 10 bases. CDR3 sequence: CASSLDPRVNEQFF. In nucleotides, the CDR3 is TGTGCCAGCAGCTTAGACCCCAGGGTCAATGAGCAGTTCTTC.

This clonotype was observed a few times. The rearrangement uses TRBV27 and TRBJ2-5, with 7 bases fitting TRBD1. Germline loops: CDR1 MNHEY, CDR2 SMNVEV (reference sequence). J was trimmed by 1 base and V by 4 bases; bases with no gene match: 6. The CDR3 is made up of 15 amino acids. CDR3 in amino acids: CASSSTGLTQETQYF. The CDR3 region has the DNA TGTGCCAGCAGTTCGACAGGGCTGACCCAAGAGACCCAGTACTTC.

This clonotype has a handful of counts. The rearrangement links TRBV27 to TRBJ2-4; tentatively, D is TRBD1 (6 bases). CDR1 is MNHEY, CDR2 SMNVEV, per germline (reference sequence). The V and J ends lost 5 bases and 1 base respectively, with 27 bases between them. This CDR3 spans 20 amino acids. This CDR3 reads CASSLDRPLVRPWAKNIQYF. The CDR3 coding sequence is TGTGCCAGCAGTCTTGACAGGCCCCTGGTAAGGCCCTGGGCCAAAAACATTCAGTACTTC.